The 28 T cell receptor beta chains reported below all come from one sample, sequenced in a study of tissue T cells after allogeneic stem cell transplantation. Using immunoSEQ multiplex PCR, the repertoire was profiled, and TCRdb retains in-frame clones only, with some absent. The data show some 28,000 clones, approximately 83% seen once. Sequenced material: blood, taken before transplantation. All receptors come from a woman aged 18-50 years who later had graft-versus-host disease after an allogeneic stem cell transplant.

The V and J genes are TRBV5-6 and TRBJ2-3; D is perhaps TRBD2 (6 bases). CDR3 size: 15 residues. V lost 0 bases, J lost 7 bases, and 15 bases lay in between. CDR1 and CDR2 from the germline V gene are SGHDT and YYEEEE. The CDR3 sequence: CASSLGDSVSHTQYF. The CDR3 region has the DNA TGTGCCAGCAGCTTGGGGGACTCCGTCTCCCATACGCAGTATTTT.

The chain uses TRBV18 and TRBJ2-1; 7 bases fit TRBD1. The length of the CDR3 is 14 residues. Germline CDR1 reads KGHSH; CDR2 reads LQKENI. V shed 6 bases, J shed 8 bases, and the junction held 10 bases outside the gene matches. CDR3 DNA: TGTGCCAGCTCCCCCGGGGACAGTAGGTATGAGCAGTTCTTC. Its translation: CASSPGDSRYEQFF.

As DNA, the CDR3 is TGTGCCAGCAGTTTTAGGGAGAGCTACGAGCAGTACTTC. Translation: CASSFRESYEQYF. The chain combines TRBV27 with TRBJ2-7; tentatively, D is TRBD2 (5 bases). The CDR3 has 13 amino acids. The germline V gene has CDR1 MNHEY and CDR2 SMNVEV (reference sequence). The V end lost 3 bases, the J end lost 3 bases, and 9 bases lay between the germline ends.

The rearrangement uses TRBV9 and TRBJ1-4, with 9 bases aligning to TRBD1. Trimming took 2 bases from V and 2 from J; bases not matched to a gene: 1. Germline V gives CDR1 SGDLS, CDR2 YYNGEE. The CDR3 consists of 15 residues. The chain's CDR3 is CASSVGQGTNEKLFF. The DNA of the CDR3 is TGTGCCAGCAGCGTTGGACAGGGGACTAATGAAAAACTGTTTTTT.

The gene calls are TRBV6-2 or TRBV6-3 and TRBJ1-1, with 7 bases aligning to TRBD1. The V segment lost 5 bases and the J segment 0 bases; nucleotides outside the gene matches: 12. The CDR3 runs to 17 residues. Germline V gives CDR1 MNHEY, CDR2 SVGEGT. CDR3 nucleotide sequence: TGTGCCAGCAGTCCCAGAATAACCGGGACAGTGAACACTGAAGCTTTCTTT. Translating gives CASSPRITGTVNTEAFF.

The CDR3, as DNA: TGTGCCAGTAGTTTCGGGGTTGGTTTCACTGAAGCTTTCTTT. Residues: CASSFGVGFTEAFF. The chain combines TRBV19 with TRBJ1-1, with unresolved D. CDR1 and CDR2 from the germline V gene are LNHDA and SQIVND (reference sequence). V dropped 5 bases and J dropped 4 bases, with 14 bases sitting between them. The CDR3 sequence is 14 residues long.

The rearrangement uses TRBV11-2 and TRBJ2-7; tentatively, D is TRBD1 (6 bases). This CDR3 is 13 amino acids long. Germline CDR1 reads SGHAT; CDR2 reads FQNNGV. Trimming shortened V by 4 bases and J by 3 bases, and 10 bases separated the two germline ends. The CDR3 sequence is CASSSVQGYEQYF. Written as DNA, the CDR3 is TGTGCCAGCAGCTCCGTACAGGGCTACGAGCAGTACTTC.

The chain recombines TRBV7-9 with TRBJ2-7; 7 bases are a match to TRBD1. Germline V gene sequence: CDR1 SEHNR, CDR2 FQNEAQ (reference sequence). The CDR3 runs to 16 residues. The V and J ends lost 5 bases and 2 bases, in that order; junction bases with no gene match: 12. The CDR3 is CASSDLGTAETYEQYF. The CDR3 region has the DNA TGTGCCAGCAGCGATCTTGGGACAGCGGAGACCTACGAGCAGTACTTC.

The genes are TRBV4-2 and TRBJ2-4; 9 bases map to TRBD2. The CDR3 is 15 residues long. The junction had 7 bases not matched to a gene; V was cut back by 1 base and J by 9 bases. The germline gives CDR1 LGHNA, CDR2 YNFKEQ. CDR3 protein: CASSQGVLAGTIQYF. The CDR3 nucleotides are TGTGCCAGCAGCCAAGGTGTTCTAGCGGGAACCATTCAGTACTTC.

The CDR3 here is CAWSSGQNTEAFF. The CDR3 DNA reads as TGTGCCTGGAGCTCGGGGCAGAACACTGAAGCTTTCTTT. This rearrangement joins TRBV30 to TRBJ1-1; TRBD1 might be the D (5 bases). This CDR3 spans 13 amino acids. Trimming left V 3 bases short and J 1 base short, with 9 bases between. The germline V gene encodes CDR1 GTSNPN and CDR2 SVGIG (reference sequence).

The chain employs TRBV2 and TRBJ1-2, with D maybe TRBD1 (5 bases). V was pared by 7 bases and J by 2 bases, with 14 bases between. The CDR3 runs to 14 residues. Germline CDR1 SNHLY, CDR2 FYNNEI. In nucleotides, the CDR3 is TGTGCCAGCATCTCCGGCCGGGGGAACTATGGCTACACCTTC. It is translated as CASISGRGNYGYTF.

The gene calls are TRBV7-2 and TRBJ2-1, with no clear D. V lost 3 bases to trimming and J lost 7 bases, with 10 bases between them. CDR3 length equals 13 residues. CDR1 SGHTA and CDR2 FQGNSA come from the germline V gene. CDR3 loop: CASSLSWENEQFF. The DNA of the CDR3 is TGTGCCAGCAGCTTGTCATGGGAAAATGAGCAGTTCTTC.

The chain uses TRBV27 and TRBJ2-2, with D perhaps TRBD2 (6 bases). Per the germline V gene, CDR1 is MNHEY and CDR2 is SMNVEV (reference sequence). The CDR3 runs to 14 residues. The V and J ends lost 3 bases and 6 bases respectively, with 11 bases between them. In DNA, the CDR3 is TGTGCCAGCAGTTTCCAATGGGGGGCCGGGGAGCTGTTTTTT. Its protein is CASSFQWGAGELFF.

The rearrangement uses TRBV7-6 and TRBJ2-2; 7 bases map to TRBD2. This CDR3 is built from 16 residues. CDR1 is SGHVS and CDR2 is FNYEAQ in the germline V gene. V lost 4 bases to trimming and J lost 3 bases; unmatched junction nucleotides: 8. The CDR3 DNA sequence: TGTGCCAGCAGCTCCATGGAGGGGAGGGACACCGGGGAGCTGTTTTTT. This encodes CASSSMEGRDTGELFF.

This clone has more than one count but fewer than ten. The chain couples TRBV6-5 to TRBJ1-2; 8 nucleotides agree with TRBD1. Trimming took 6 bases from V and 8 from J; bases not matched to a gene: 8. Per germline, CDR1 MNHEY and CDR2 SVGAGI. This CDR3 region has 13 residues. CDR3 in DNA: TGTGCCAGCAGGGATCAGACAGGGGACGGCTACACCTTC. Amino acid sequence: CASRDQTGDGYTF.

The chain has TRBV25-1 and TRBJ1-6; TRBD1 aligns across 9 bases. Trimming took 11 bases from V and 0 from J; bases not matched to a gene: 5. The CDR3 consists of 15 residues. Germline V gene lookup returns CDR1 MGHDK and CDR2 SYGVNS. CDR3 residues: CAAGTGSSYNSPLHF. The DNA of the CDR3 is TGTGCCGCCGGGACAGGGAGCTCCTATAATTCACCCCTCCACTTT.

This rearrangement joins TRBV3-1 (or the pseudogene TRBV3-2) to TRBJ2-3; TRBD1 agrees at 10 bases. Germline CDR1 LGHDT, CDR2 YNNKEL (reference sequence). V gave up 1 base and J gave up 11 bases; unmatched junction bases: 15. This CDR3 has 17 residues. The CDR3 protein is CASSQVTTGTGARGQYF. DNA of the CDR3: TGTGCCAGCAGCCAAGTAACAACCGGGACAGGGGCCCGGGGGCAGTATTTT.

This clone occurred once. Written as DNA, the CDR3 is TGTGCCAGCAGCTTATCCTTCGTCGCAGGGCCCTATGGCTACACCTTC. Protein sequence: CASSLSFVAGPYGYTF. This chain uses TRBV7-6 with TRBJ1-2, with D possibly matching TRBD1 (5 bases). V was clipped by 2 bases and J by 4 bases, with 17 bases between them. Germline-derived CDR1 and CDR2 are SGHVS and FNYEAQ. This CDR3 is 16 amino acids long.

J is TRBJ2-3 and V is TRBV28; tentatively, D is TRBD1 (6 bases). V lost 6 bases to trimming and J lost 2 bases, with 12 bases between them. Germline CDR1 and CDR2: MDHEN and SYDVKM. The CDR3 is 14 amino acids. CDR3 bases: TGTGCCAGCAGGAAGGGACACCACACAGATACGCAGTATTTT. Amino acids: CASRKGHHTDTQYF.

This chain uses TRBV5-1 with TRBJ2-1, with unresolved D. CDR1 and CDR2 (germline): SGHRS, YFSETQ. V dropped 3 bases and J dropped 6 bases, with 13 bases sitting between them. There are 14 residues in the CDR3. The CDR3 DNA follows: TGCGCCAGCAGCTCGCCGGGTGCCCTCAATGAGCAGTTCTTC. It yields the protein CASSSPGALNEQFF.

The rearrangement joins TRBV7-2 to TRBJ2-7; perhaps D is TRBD1 or TRBD2 (5 bases each). There are 15 residues in the CDR3. CDR1 and CDR2 from the germline V gene are SGHTA and FQGNSA. The ends were cut back, 3 bases at V and 2 bases at J, with 14 bases in the middle. CDR3 DNA: TGTGCCAGCAGCTTGTTACCCGGGGCTGCCTACGAGCAGTACTTC. This codes for CASSLLPGAAYEQYF. The full variable domain, completed using reference TRBV7-2 and TRBJ2-7, is GAGVSQSPSNKVTEKGKDVELRCDPISGHTALYWYRQSLGQGLEFLIYFQGNSAPDKSGLPSDRFSAERTGGSVSTLTIQRTQQEDSAVYLCASSLLPGAAYEQYFGPGTRLTVT.

This clone was observed a single time. This chain connects TRBV7-2 to TRBJ1-6; D unresolved. Trimming pared 4 bases from V and 0 bases from J, leaving 13 bases between. The germline V gene has CDR1 SGHTA and CDR2 FQGNSA. There are 17 residues in the CDR3. CDR3 sequence: CASSSLVGLSYNSPLHF. DNA of the CDR3: TGTGCCAGCAGCTCGCTTGTAGGGCTCTCCTATAATTCACCCCTCCACTTT. The variable domain in full, with the rest retrieved from reference TRBV7-2 and TRBJ1-6, is GAGVSQSPSNKVTEKGKDVELRCDPISGHTALYWYRQSLGQGLEFLIYFQGNSAPDKSGLPSDRFSAERTGGSVSTLTIQRTQQEDSAVYLCASSSLVGLSYNSPLHFGNGTRLTVT.

The chain recombines TRBV6-4 with TRBJ1-2; a possible D gene is TRBD1 (5 bases). The germline CDR1 and CDR2 sequences are MRHNA and SNTAGT. Trimming pared 4 bases from V and 5 bases from J, leaving 20 bases between. The CDR3 consists of 16 residues. The CDR3 DNA sequence: TGTGCCAGCAGTGGGCCCCTCGGGCAGGGCGGTTATGGCTACACCTTC. Its translation: CASSGPLGQGGYGYTF.

V is TRBV6-2 or TRBV6-3 and J is TRBJ1-1; tentative D call: TRBD1 (5 bases). V was shortened by 0 bases and J by 1 base, with 21 bases between the two germline ends. The CDR3 has 19 amino acids. The V gene's germline CDR1 is MNHEY and CDR2 SVGEGT. CDR3: CASSYSWTSPGPQNTEAFF. As DNA, the CDR3 is TGTGCCAGCAGTTACTCGTGGACCTCTCCGGGACCGCAGAACACTGAAGCTTTCTTT.

V is TRBV5-6 and J is TRBJ1-4; D ambiguous. The CDR3 sequence is 14 residues long. Germline CDR1 is SGHDT and CDR2 is YYEEEE. The V gene lost 4 bases and the J gene lost 6 bases, with 13 bases spanning the gap. The CDR3 spells CASSPTGVDEKLFF. The CDR3, as DNA: TGTGCCAGCAGCCCTACGGGAGTCGATGAAAAACTGTTTTTT.

This clone was recorded once. At one end, the junction sequence differs from germline, possibly due to a read error. The chain has TRBV28 and TRBJ1-2; D is possibly TRBD1 (5 bases). Germline V gives CDR1 MDHEN, CDR2 SYDVKM. CDR3 length equals 19 residues. DNA of the CDR3: TGTGCCAGCCGTTTGCCAGGGTATATTAAATCACCGGCTAACTATGGCTACACCTTC. Its protein is CASRLPGYIKSPANYGYTF.

The gene calls are TRBV7-2 and TRBJ1-2; weak D call: TRBD1 (5 bases). The CDR3 loop spans 16 amino acids. The germline V gene has CDR1 SGHTA and CDR2 FQGNSA. Between the trimmed V and J ends, which lost 5 bases and 1 base, there was a span of 17 bases. The CDR3 sequence is CASSPGTYTFNYGYTF. The CDR3 coding sequence is TGTGCCAGCAGCCCCGGGACCTACACATTTAACTATGGCTACACCTTC.

The V and J genes are TRBV28 and TRBJ2-7; D not resolved. The CDR3 spans 11 residues. V dropped 4 bases and J dropped 3 bases, with 4 bases sitting between them. Germline values: CDR1 MDHEN, CDR2 SYDVKM. The CDR3 here is CASSYNYEQYF. The CDR3 coding sequence is TGTGCCAGCAGTTACAACTACGAGCAGTACTTC.